Presented here are 15 T cell receptor beta chains from one specimen sequenced in a study of T cells in Graves' hyperthyroidism and ophthalmopathy. Amplified TCR beta CDR3 regions derived from RNA transcripts. First-round RT-PCR targeting the TCR CDR3 was performed with the HTBI primer set. TCRdb re-derived calls from the multiplex PCR reads in MiXCR, one entry per CDR3 protein. The sample holds 480,000 or so distinct CDR3 sequences, about 46% seen once. The sequencing input was peripheral blood or thyroid tissue (not recorded which). These receptors were collected from an adult woman with Graves' disease, either hyperthyroidism or ophthalmopathy (not recorded which).

J is TRBJ2-7 and V is TRBV6-1, with a weak D call TRBD1 (6 bases). This CDR3 has 15 residues. V lost 5 bases to trimming and J lost 0 bases, with 14 bases between them. Germline lookup yields CDR1 MNHNS and CDR2 SASEGT. The CDR3 spells CASSTRTARSYEQYF. CDR3 bases: TGTGCCAGCAGTACCCGGACAGCACGCTCCTACGAGCAGTACTTC.

The chain is built from TRBV18 and TRBJ2-7, with TRBD2 as a possible D gene (5 bases). The CDR3 is made up of 15 amino acids. Trimming removed 2 bases from V and 5 bases from J, with 16 bases in between. Per the germline V gene, CDR1 is KGHSH and CDR2 is LQKENI. This chain's CDR3 is CASSPGLAGMHEQYF. For the CDR3, the DNA is TGTGCCAGCTCACCAGGGCTGGCGGGCATGCACGAGCAGTACTTC.

The gene calls are TRBV24-1 and TRBJ1-1; D perhaps matches TRBD1 (5 bases). Germline lookup yields CDR1 KGHDR and CDR2 SFDVKD. The CDR3 covers 14 residues. Deletions cut 8 bases from V and 3 bases from J, with 15 bases between. Here the CDR3 reads CATTERGEDTEAFF. The CDR3 DNA reads TGTGCCACCACCGAGAGGGGTGAGGACACTGAAGCTTTCTTT.

CDR3 coding DNA: TGTGCCAGTACTACGACAGGGGGCGACTACGAGCAGTACTTC. This translates into CASTTTGGDYEQYF. The chain carries TRBV19 and TRBJ2-7; 10 positions agree with TRBD1. The V and J ends lost 7 bases and 3 bases, in that order; junction bases with no gene match: 6. This CDR3 has 14 amino acids. Germline V gene data show CDR1 as LNHDA and CDR2 as SQIVND (reference sequence).

The V gene is TRBV7-3, the J gene TRBJ1-6, with D possibly TRBD1 on 5 matching bases. V was clipped by 2 bases and J by 8 bases, with 10 bases between them. The germline V gene has CDR1 SGHTA and CDR2 FQGTGA. This CDR3 region has 14 residues. The CDR3 spells CASSLRGFDSPLHF. Here the CDR3 DNA reads TGTGCCAGCAGCTTACGGGGCTTTGATTCACCCCTCCACTTT.

CDR3 nucleotide sequence: TGTGCCAGCAGCCGACCTACTGGGGGGGCAAGAGGTTCACCCCTCCACTTT. Translated, it gives CASSRPTGGARGSPLHF. V is TRBV3-1 and J is TRBJ1-6, with D maybe TRBD1 (6 bases). CDR1 and CDR2 from the germline V gene are LGHDT and YNNKEL (reference sequence). The CDR3 length is 17 residues. The V and J ends lost 4 bases and 9 bases respectively, with 22 bases between them. The variable domain in full, completed from reference TRBV3-1 and TRBJ1-6, reads DTAVSQTPKYLVTQMGNDKSIKCEQNLGHDTMYWYKQDSKKFLKIMFSYNNKELIINETVPNRFSPKSPDKAHLNLHINSLELGDSAVYFCASSRPTGGARGSPLHFGNGTRLTVT.

This clonotype was detected ten times or more. The rearrangement joins TRBV29-1 to TRBJ1-1, with 7 bases identical to TRBD1. There are 14 residues in the CDR3. Germline CDR1 SQVTM, CDR2 ANQGSEA. The ends lost 6 bases at V and 0 bases at J; junction bases unmatched: 7. CDR3 in amino acids: CSVGTAVMNTEAFF. The CDR3 bases are TGCAGCGTCGGGACAGCGGTAATGAACACTGAAGCTTTCTTT.

The chain links TRBV6-1 to TRBJ1-2; possible D gene TRBD1, 5 bases. Germline CDR1 is MNHNS and CDR2 is SASEGT. The CDR3 runs to 14 residues. V was clipped by 5 bases and J by 4 bases, with 14 bases between them. DNA of the CDR3: TGTGCCAGCAGTCCGCGGGGGGTCGGCTATGGCTACACCTTC. Its protein product is CASSPRGVGYGYTF.

This clonotype was counted ten times or more. This chain connects TRBV25-1 to TRBJ1-6, with 10 nucleotides matching TRBD1. The CDR3 sequence is 13 residues long. CDR1 and CDR2 (germline): MGHDK, SYGVNS. The V segment lost 9 bases and the J segment 11 bases; nucleotides outside the gene matches: 7. The CDR3, as DNA: TGTGCCAGGACGGGACAGGGGAAGGCACCCCTCCACTTT. It translates to CARTGQGKAPLHF. The full variable domain, its missing parts supplied by reference TRBV25-1 and TRBJ1-6, is EADIYQTPRYLVIGTGKKITLECSQTMGHDKMYWYQQDPGMELHLIHYSYGVNSTEKGDLSSESTVSRIRTEHFPLTLESARPSHTSQYLCARTGQGKAPLHFGNGTRLTVT.

This chain joins TRBV7-8 and TRBJ1-4, with 9 bases that match TRBD1. The CDR3 is 15 amino acids. The germline V gene has CDR1 SGHVS and CDR2 FQNEAQ. Losses at the gene ends were 8 bases for V and 6 bases for J; bases not matched to a gene: 10. This CDR3 is CASALSGTGYEKLFF. The CDR3 nucleotides read TGTGCCAGCGCCCTGAGCGGGACAGGGTATGAAAAACTGTTTTTT.

This clonotype was observed many times. V is TRBV19 and J is TRBJ1-6; D gene uncertain. This CDR3 has 14 residues. The germline gives CDR1 LNHDA, CDR2 SQIVND (reference sequence). V was cut by 3 bases and J by 7 bases, with 10 bases left in between. CDR3 sequence: CASSMDRRNSPLHF. The CDR3 nucleotides are TGTGCCAGTAGTATGGACCGAAGAAATTCACCCCTCCACTTT.

This sequence joins TRBV7-6 and TRBJ2-2, with 8 bases fitting TRBD2. The CDR3 length is 16 residues. V shed 5 bases, J shed 5 bases, and the junction held 10 bases outside the gene matches. Germline V lookup: CDR1 SGHVS, CDR2 FNYEAQ. CDR3 sequence (DNA): TGTGCCAGCAGCCCCCTTCGGGGCGGGAGGACCGGGGAGCTGTTTTTT. Its translation: CASSPLRGGRTGELFF.

The rearrangement links TRBV7-9 to TRBJ2-5; D might be TRBD1 or TRBD2, each matching 5 bases. Trimming removed 2 bases from V and 4 bases from J, with 14 bases in between. The CDR3 totals 15 residues. CDR1 and CDR2 from the germline V gene are SEHNR and FQNEAQ (reference sequence). The CDR3 DNA follows: TGTGCCAGCAGCTTATATGGGGGATTGGGAGAGACCCAGTACTTC. This codes for CASSLYGGLGETQYF.

This clonotype showed up many times. This chain joins TRBV5-6 and TRBJ1-1; the D is unclear. The CDR3 has 13 residues. Germline assignment: CDR1 SGHDT and CDR2 YYEEEE. Trimming left V 4 bases short and J 5 bases short, with 12 bases between. The CDR3 reads CASSLQLGTEAFF. The CDR3 DNA is TGTGCCAGCAGCCTACAGCTAGGGACTGAAGCTTTCTTT. Filled out from reference TRBV5-6 and TRBJ1-1, the complete variable domain reads DAGVTQSPTHLIKTRGQQVTLRCSPKSGHDTVSWYQQALGQGPQFIFQYYEEEERQRGNFPDRFSGHQFPNYSSELNVNALLLGDSALYLCASSLQLGTEAFFGQGTRLTVV.

This clonotype was detected a few times. The CDR3 spells CSASGPRGETQYF. CDR3 in DNA: TGCAGTGCTAGCGGCCCAAGAGGAGAGACCCAGTACTTC. This chain connects TRBV20-1 to TRBJ2-5; D not resolved. Germline-derived CDR1 and CDR2 are DFQATT and SNEGSKA (reference sequence). The V end was cut by 3 bases, the J end by 4 bases, with 12 bases between. This CDR3 comprises 13 residues.